This is a list of T cell receptor beta chains from one sample in a study of metastatic and nonmetastatic thyroid tumors. Through MiXCR, TCRdb re-clonotyped the PCR reads. The data show some 23,000 clones, about 20% seen once. Sample: blood. These receptors all come from a female donor with papillary thyroid cancer or a benign thyroid nodule (not recorded which). Some clones in this sample may be carry-over from other donors' samples. CDR3s include the opening cysteine and the closing phenylalanine or tryptophan. The D gene is left open where the match is weak. Only some rows state a clone size, as once, few, many or a class for expanded clones.

j_call d_call clone_size v_call cdr3_aa cdr3_nt
TRBJ2-3 TRBD1 many TRBV20-1 CSARDDRVLGTQYF TGCAGTGCTAGAGATGACAGGGTGTTAGGTACGCAGTATTTT
TRBJ2-7 - many TRBV7-9 CASSLDEQYF TGTGCCAGCAGCTTAGACGAGCAGTACTTC
TRBJ2-7 TRBD1 many TRBV20-1 CSAPGDRASYEQYF TGCAGTGCCCCCGGGGACAGGGCCTCCTACGAGCAGTACTTC
TRBJ1-1 - many TRBV7-2 CASSLARGIGTEAFF TGTGCCAGCAGCTTAGCGAGGGGAATTGGCACTGAAGCTTTCTTT
TRBJ2-5 TRBD1 many TRBV27 CASSLLRQGMETQYF TGTGCCAGCAGTCTCCTACGACAGGGGATGGAGACCCAGTACTTC
TRBJ2-7 - medium-sized TRBV2 CASSEAGPLSYEQYF TGTGCCAGCAGTGAAGCGGGGCCGCTCTCCTACGAGCAGTACTTC
TRBJ2-7 TRBD1 medium-sized TRBV27 CASSLFTGAYEQYF TGTGCCAGCAGTTTATTCACAGGGGCCTACGAGCAGTACTTC
TRBJ2-7 - - TRBV6-9 CASGNSDYEQYF TGTGCCAGCGGGAATAGCGACTACGAGCAGTACTTC
TRBJ2-1 - many TRBV19 CASSRFYRPRENNEQFF TGTGCCAGTAGCCGATTCTACCGGCCGCGAGAGAACAATGAGCAGTTCTTC
TRBJ2-3 - many TRBV6-2/TRBV6-3 CASSYPGIAEALPTDTQYF TGTGCCAGCAGTTACCCCGGTATAGCGGAAGCCCTTCCCACAGATACGCAGTATTTT
TRBJ2-6 - few TRBV6-1 CASGGANVLTF TGTGCCAGCGGGGGGGCCAACGTCCTGACTTTC
TRBJ2-2 - few TRBV6-4 CASTAEYTGELFF TGTGCCAGCACCGCAGAGTACACCGGGGAGCTGTTTTTT
TRBJ2-1 TRBD2 many TRBV20-1 CSAENPGGSGDNEQFF TGCAGTGCTGAGAACCCGGGAGGGAGCGGAGACAATGAGCAGTTCTTC
TRBJ2-5 - many TRBV24-1 CATSDLGQETQYF TGTGCCACCAGTGATTTGGGGCAGGAGACCCAGTACTTC
TRBJ2-5 TRBD1 few TRBV12-3/TRBV12-4 CSSSPDRARDTQYF TGTTCCAGCAGTCCCGACAGGGCTCGAGATACCCAGTACTTC
TRBJ1-6 - - TRBV28 CASSLGVQISPLHF TGTGCCAGCAGTTTAGGAGTTCAAATTTCACCCCTCCACTTT
TRBJ2-7 TRBD2 medium-sized TRBV6-2/TRBV6-3 CASRGLAGGIYEQYF TGTGCCAGCAGAGGACTAGCGGGAGGGATCTACGAGCAGTACTTC
TRBJ1-2 TRBD1 - TRBV28 CASSLVQGAWGYTF TGTGCCAGCAGTTTAGTGCAGGGGGCCTGGGGCTACACCTTC
TRBJ2-5 TRBD2 few TRBV6-1 CASSHKGRGLAQETHYF TGTGCCAGCAGCCACAAGGGTAGGGGACTAGCACAAGAGACCCATTACTTC
TRBJ1-2 TRBD1 few TRBV20-1 CSAGTGRDYGYTF TGCAGTGCTGGGACAGGGCGGGACTATGGCTACACCTTC
TRBJ2-7 - few TRBV11-1 CASSSFWDTDTYEQYF TGTGCCAGCAGCTCTTTCTGGGACACGGATACCTACGAGCAGTACTTC
TRBJ2-7 TRBD2 few TRBV28 CASSWGGLGLYEQYF TGTGCCAGCAGTTGGGGGGGATTAGGGCTCTACGAGCAGTACTTC
TRBJ2-3 TRBD2 many TRBV30 CAWSLAGFSTDTQYF TGTGCCTGGAGTTTAGCGGGGTTTAGCACAGATACGCAGTATTTT
TRBJ2-3 TRBD2 many TRBV28 CASSSPGTSGLRQYF TGTGCCAGCAGTTCCCCCGGGACTAGCGGACTCAGGCAGTATTTT
TRBJ1-2 - - TRBV5-1 CASSLGPGRTIYGYTF TGCGCCAGCAGCTTGGGTCCGGGGAGGACCATCTATGGCTACACCTTC
TRBJ2-2 - few TRBV7-6 CASSLQHTGELFF TGTGCCAGCAGCTTACAACACACCGGGGAGCTGTTTTTT
TRBJ1-6 - medium-sized TRBV30 CAWSVIARSPLHF TGTGCCTGGAGTGTAATAGCCCGGAGTCCCCTCCACTTT
TRBJ2-7 - medium-sized TRBV28 CASSAVSGSYEQYF TGTGCCAGCAGCGCGGTGAGCGGCTCCTACGAGCAGTACTTC
TRBJ1-5 - - TRBV15 CATSRGGPDQPQHF TGTGCCACCAGTCGAGGGGGACCCGATCAGCCCCAGCATTTT
TRBJ2-3 - few TRBV7-2 CASSLEACTHYF TGTGCCAGCAGCTTAGAGGCGTGTACGCATTATTTT
TRBJ2-1 TRBD2 few TRBV6-2/TRBV6-3 CASSPPLAAYSYNEQFF TGTGCCAGCAGTCCCCCTCTAGCGGCATACTCCTACAATGAGCAGTTCTTC
TRBJ2-1 - few TRBV27 CASTLRGMEFF TGTGCCAGCACCCTGCGGGGAATGGAGTTCTTC
TRBJ1-3 - many TRBV28 CASSLDFIGGIIEDTIYF TGTGCCAGCAGTTTAGATTTTATCGGGGGAATAATAGAAGACACCATATATTTT
TRBJ2-1 - few TRBV4-1 CASSQAGEQFF TGCGCCAGCAGCCAAGCGGGAGAGCAGTTCTTC
TRBJ2-1 - many TRBV6-5 CASSYGGNRGEQFF TGTGCCAGCAGTTACGGGGGGAACCGAGGTGAGCAGTTCTTC
TRBJ2-1 - medium-sized TRBV6-1 CATQREGSTEQFF TGTGCCACCCAACGTGAGGGGAGCACTGAGCAGTTCTTC
TRBJ2-2 - many TRBV7-2 CASSLAMGAAGELFF TGTGCCAGCAGCTTAGCGATGGGGGCAGCCGGGGAGCTGTTTTTT
TRBJ2-5 - many TRBV5-1 CASSLRQFYTGETQYF TGCGCCAGCAGCCTCCGACAGTTCTACACGGGGGAGACCCAGTACTTC
TRBJ2-7 TRBD1 many TRBV19 CASKAGTGLLYEQYF TGTGCCAGTAAGGCCGGGACAGGACTTCTCTACGAGCAGTACTTC
TRBJ2-7 - medium-sized TRBV6-2/TRBV6-3 CASSYSTYEQYF TGTGCCAGCAGTTACTCGACCTACGAGCAGTACTTC
TRBJ2-7 TRBD1 many TRBV16 CASSQSTGTEQYF TGTGCCAGCAGCCAATCGACAGGGACCGAGCAGTACTTC
TRBJ2-1 - medium-sized TRBV5-6 CASSLAGEQFF TGTGCCAGCAGCTTGGCCGGTGAGCAGTTCTTC
TRBJ2-7 TRBD2 medium-sized TRBV6-1 CASSDKLAGVEQYF TGTGCCAGCAGTGATAAACTAGCGGGAGTCGAGCAGTACTTC
TRBJ1-5 - medium-sized TRBV6-2/TRBV6-3 CAGPSQHF TGTGCCGGGCCGTCCCAGCATTTT
TRBJ2-3 - many TRBV9 CASSKTDTQYF TGTGCCAGCAGCAAGACAGATACGCAGTATTTT
TRBJ2-3 TRBD2 many TRBV6-4 CASSGSSGYTDTQYF TGTGCCAGCAGTGGGTCTAGCGGGTACACAGATACGCAGTATTTT
TRBJ2-3 - few TRBV19 CASSGLLTDTQYF TGTGCCAGTAGTGGGCTCCTCACAGATACGCAGTATTTT
TRBJ2-7 TRBD1 once TRBV7-8 CASSQTGMYEQYF TGTGCCAGCAGCCAGACAGGGATGTACGAGCAGTACTTC
TRBJ2-7 - medium-sized TRBV6-2/TRBV6-3 CASNSQGETSEQYF TGTGCCTCCAACAGCCAGGGGGAGACTAGCGAGCAGTACTTC
TRBJ2-7 TRBD1 few TRBV20-1 CSARREGALYEQYF TGCAGTGCTAGACGTGAGGGGGCGCTTTACGAGCAGTACTTC
TRBJ2-7 - - TRBV27 CASSLSGLGYEQYF TGTGCCAGCAGTTTATCCGGGTTGGGCTACGAGCAGTACTTC